This TCR beta chain emerged from a study of cytomegalovirus exposure and HLA in healthy donors. Study-level points and caveats: Many donors shared some public TCRs, even though most TCR sequences were rare.

A multiplex PCR was run with 60 Vbeta primers and 13 Jbeta primers. Method: immunoSEQ multiplex PCR; TCRdb's copy keeps in-frame clones and lacks some. Seen here are fewer than 200,000 clones, less than 90% observed once, and the top ten hold about 0.24%. About this clone itself: Its antigen remains unidentified.

This sequence was found in a girl less than two years old in good health and CMV-seronegative. Sequenced sample: PBMCs.

The CDR3 sequence: CASSIDGLGTGPYEQYF. The DNA for the CDR3 is TGTGCCAGTAGTATAGACGGCCTCGGGACAGGGCCCTACGAGCAGTACTTC. This chain joins TRBV19 and TRBJ2-7; 9 bases fit TRBD1. CDR1 LNHDA and CDR2 SQIVND come from the germline V gene (reference sequence). The length of the CDR3 is 17 residues. V shed 0 bases and J 2 bases; nucleotides not matched to a gene: 8.